Listed below are T cell receptor beta chains from one sample, sequenced in a study of long-term antiretroviral therapy in people with HIV. Assay: immunoSEQ multiplex PCR; the TCRdb copy retains only in-frame clones and omits some. There are around 20,000 clones in the sample; around 74% occur only once, and nearly 6.5% lies in the top ten. The specimen comprised unsorted PBMCs, sampled at the start of antiretroviral therapy, before treatment. The receptors originated from a man aged 18-30 years with HIV. Both conserved end residues are part of each CDR3. A D gene is named only where the DNA matches it firmly. Clone size is stated in some rows and not others, as once, few, many or a class when expanded.

clone size: -; V gene: TRBV5-8; D gene: -; J gene: TRBJ2-7; CDR3 protein: CASSDRAYYEQYF; CDR3 DNA: TGTGCCAGCAGCGACCGGGCATACTACGAGCAGTACTTC
clone size: -; V gene: TRBV18; D gene: TRBD2; J gene: TRBJ2-1; CDR3 protein: CASSPKPAGGPSYNEQFF; CDR3 DNA: TGTGCCAGCTCACCGAAGCCAGCGGGAGGGCCCTCCTACAATGAGCAGTTCTTC
clone size: -; V gene: TRBV7-8; D gene: TRBD2; J gene: TRBJ2-1; CDR3 protein: CASSFGLAGGLSYNEQFF; CDR3 DNA: TGTGCCAGCAGCTTCGGACTAGCGGGAGGTCTTTCCTACAATGAGCAGTTCTTC
clone size: once; V gene: TRBV19; D gene: -; J gene: TRBJ2-7; CDR3 protein: CASKVSGLSSYEQYF; CDR3 DNA: TGTGCCAGCAAAGTATCGGGCCTCAGCTCCTACGAGCAGTACTTC
clone size: -; V gene: TRBV5-5; D gene: -; J gene: TRBJ2-5; CDR3 protein: CATQRGAETQYF; CDR3 DNA: TGTGCCACCCAGAGGGGCGCAGAGACCCAGTACTTC
clone size: -; V gene: TRBV5-1; D gene: -; J gene: TRBJ2-6; CDR3 protein: CASSLTARSGANVLTF; CDR3 DNA: TGCGCCAGCAGCTTGACAGCCCGCTCTGGGGCCAACGTCCTGACTTTC
clone size: -; V gene: TRBV6-1; D gene: -; J gene: TRBJ2-3; CDR3 protein: CASSEVDTQYF; CDR3 DNA: TGTGCCAGCAGTGAAGTGGATACGCAGTATTTT
clone size: -; V gene: TRBV29-1; D gene: TRBD2; J gene: TRBJ2-2; CDR3 protein: CSVGGPNTGELFF; CDR3 DNA: TGCAGCGTGGGAGGGCCGAACACCGGGGAGCTGTTTTTT
clone size: -; V gene: TRBV5-1; D gene: -; J gene: TRBJ2-1; CDR3 protein: CASSVRGVDLSYNEQFF; CDR3 DNA: TGCGCCAGCAGCGTCAGGGGGGTGGATTTGTCCTACAATGAGCAGTTCTTC
clone size: -; V gene: TRBV7-2; D gene: -; J gene: TRBJ2-2; CDR3 protein: CASSYYTGELFF; CDR3 DNA: TGTGCCAGCAGCTACTACACCGGGGAGCTGTTTTTT
clone size: -; V gene: TRBV15; D gene: TRBD1; J gene: TRBJ2-2; CDR3 protein: CATSRGQESTGELFF; CDR3 DNA: TGTGCCACCAGCAGGGGACAGGAATCTACCGGGGAGCTGTTTTTT
clone size: once; V gene: TRBV14; D gene: -; J gene: TRBJ2-1; CDR3 protein: CASSQASLGNEQFF; CDR3 DNA: TGTGCCAGCAGCCAAGCCTCGCTAGGGAATGAGCAGTTCTTC
clone size: medium-sized; V gene: TRBV10-3; D gene: -; J gene: TRBJ2-7; CDR3 protein: CAISVADQPTYEQYF; CDR3 DNA: TGTGCCATCAGTGTCGCCGATCAACCCACCTACGAGCAGTACTTC
clone size: -; V gene: TRBV6-1; D gene: -; J gene: TRBJ1-5; CDR3 protein: CASSLSGVEQPQHF; CDR3 DNA: TGTGCCAGCAGCCTCTCAGGGGTGGAACAGCCCCAGCATTTT
clone size: -; V gene: TRBV2; D gene: -; J gene: TRBJ2-7; CDR3 protein: CASTDGRDYEQYF; CDR3 DNA: TGTGCCAGCACGGACGGACGGGACTACGAGCAGTACTTC
clone size: -; V gene: TRBV6-5; D gene: TRBD2; J gene: TRBJ2-7; CDR3 protein: CASSRGTSSYEQYF; CDR3 DNA: TGTGCCAGCAGTCGCGGGACTAGCAGCTACGAGCAGTACTTC
clone size: -; V gene: TRBV6-6; D gene: -; J gene: TRBJ1-1; CDR3 protein: CASSYQGYTEAFF; CDR3 DNA: TGTGCCAGCAGTTACCAGGGCTACACTGAAGCTTTCTTT
clone size: -; V gene: TRBV6-1; D gene: TRBD1; J gene: TRBJ2-5; CDR3 protein: CASRATGVETQYF; CDR3 DNA: TGTGCCAGCAGGGCTACAGGGGTAGAGACCCAGTACTTC
clone size: -; V gene: TRBV29-1; D gene: -; J gene: TRBJ2-7; CDR3 protein: CSVEGKYEQYF; CDR3 DNA: TGCAGCGTTGAAGGCAAGTACGAGCAGTACTTC
clone size: -; V gene: TRBV30; D gene: TRBD1; J gene: TRBJ1-2; CDR3 protein: CAWMGQGAEGYTF; CDR3 DNA: TGTGCCTGGATGGGACAGGGGGCGGAGGGCTACACCTTC
clone size: medium-sized; V gene: TRBV6-6; D gene: -; J gene: TRBJ1-3; CDR3 protein: CASSYSTQGNTIYF; CDR3 DNA: TGTGCCAGCAGTTACTCGACCCAAGGAAACACCATATATTTT
clone size: -; V gene: TRBV28; D gene: -; J gene: TRBJ1-3; CDR3 protein: CASKETGNTIYF; CDR3 DNA: TGTGCCAGCAAGGAGACTGGAAACACCATATATTTT
clone size: -; V gene: TRBV19; D gene: -; J gene: TRBJ1-5; CDR3 protein: CASSTREGGNQPQHF; CDR3 DNA: TGTGCCAGTAGTACTAGGGAAGGTGGCAATCAGCCCCAGCATTTT
clone size: few; V gene: TRBV27; D gene: TRBD1; J gene: TRBJ2-7; CDR3 protein: CASGQALLGEQYF; CDR3 DNA: TGTGCCAGCGGACAGGCTCTACTAGGAGAGCAGTACTTC
clone size: -; V gene: TRBV30; D gene: TRBD2; J gene: TRBJ2-1; CDR3 protein: CALTAGVSEQFF; CDR3 DNA: TGTGCCTTGACCGCGGGAGTAAGTGAGCAGTTCTTC
clone size: once; V gene: TRBV27; D gene: -; J gene: TRBJ2-1; CDR3 protein: CASRGRSYNEQFF; CDR3 DNA: TGTGCCAGCAGGGGGCGATCGTACAATGAGCAGTTCTTC
clone size: -; V gene: TRBV5-4; D gene: TRBD2; J gene: TRBJ2-5; CDR3 protein: CAAGLAGLETQYF; CDR3 DNA: TGTGCCGCCGGGCTAGCGGGACTAGAGACCCAGTACTTC
clone size: -; V gene: TRBV6-1; D gene: TRBD2; J gene: TRBJ2-3; CDR3 protein: CASGGRGTSGTYTQYF; CDR3 DNA: TGTGCCAGCGGTGGGAGAGGGACTAGCGGGACATATACGCAGTATTTT